This record looks at one T cell receptor beta chain sequence and its context. Its antigen remains unidentified. No base quality information exists; no much larger clone differs at one position. TCRbeta libraries were sequenced on an Illumina MiSeq, averaging roughly 44,000 productive templates per sample. Multiplex PCR amplification was used to generate TCRbeta CDR3 libraries with the immunoSEQ assay. In the authors' own workflow: Following a previously defined approach, repertoire diversity was calculated, and values close to 0 point to extremely monoclonal samples. The source is immuneACCESS, and TCRdb retained only in-frame sequences with V and J called. Part of the clones is not carried over; for the studies checked, unresolved V genes explain less than half of this, and the remainder is unexplained. D and trimming were read from the DNA, whereas the V and J calls and clone size are those reported in that table. The sample profile shows 20,000 or so clones; about 92% of them were found once. The leading ten clones occupy nearly 45% of the sample.

The same DNA, extracted from blood mononuclear cells, served for both TCR sequencing and STAT3 sequencing. This sample stems from a study of STAT3 mutations in large granular lymphocyte leukemia (dated by TCRdb to about 2019). Study-level background: Roughly half of the T-LGLL patients who were sequenced longitudinally carried canonical activating STAT3 mutations. Over half of the T-LGLL patients were given one or more immunosuppressive therapy regimens, and 40% of the treated patients had a hematologic response. To reconstruct clonal hierarchy and dynamics, serial deep sequencing of TCRbeta CDR3 and STAT3 was performed in patients with T-cell large granular lymphocyte leukemia. From an initial cohort of approximately 200 LGL patients, around 20 representative T-LGLL cases were chosen for longitudinal sequencing of TCRbeta and STAT3. A couple of patients with natural killer LGL leukemia were also sequenced longitudinally as controls within the study. On average, sequencing was done at 3 to 5 time points per patient, with the number of samplings ranging from 2 to 8.

Beyond this particular receptor, the publication reports: TCR clonotype switching after therapy was seen in about 35% of the 18 patients, with all newly emerging clones being STAT3 wild type. In several patients, dominant TCR clone burden exceeded STAT3 mutant burden, suggesting STAT3 mutation arose secondarily within a pre-expanded clone. Because no samples were available when a clone first appeared, clonal expansion was inferred from samplings taken at other points. Persisting codominant clonotypes in some patients meant a small but highly pathogenic clone may have been missed. The linking of therapy response to changes in TCR clonal burden was complicated by variable intervals between samplings and differing treatment regimens. At least one immunodominant TCRbeta clonotype was identified in every T-LGLL patient, and multiple immunodominant subclonotypes were identified in about half of the T-LGLL patients.

At the junction V is shortened by 7 bases and J by 4 bases; bases outside the gene matches: 10. CDR1 and CDR2 (SGHAT, FQDESV) derive from the germline V gene (reference sequence). The CDR3 goes from the cysteine to the phenylalanine over 15 residues. This entry keeps only the CDR3 DNA: 45 bases, framed from base 1. The specimen was peripheral blood mononuclear cells. The sequence is built from TRBV11-1 and TRBJ2-1, and TRBD2 matches 7 of the central bases. The sequence was collected from a man in his fifties or sixties with T-cell large granular lymphocyte leukemia. Some clones in this sample may be carry-over from other donors' samples. The age is the age at diagnosis. The sequenced DNA: TGTGCCAGCAACCGGGGTCGGGAGGCATACAATGAGCAGTTCTTC. This encodes CASNRGREAYNEQFF.